Sequencing of this T cell receptor beta chain was carried out in a study of beta chain features in type 1 diabetes. The investigators reverse transcribed all of the isolated RNA, so they sequenced expressed TCRB transcripts. TCRdb's table, derived via immunoSEQ multiplex PCR, lists solely in-frame clones and lacks some. The data show under 300,000 clones, 7.5% to 9.5% seen once. Trimming shortened V by 5 bases and J by 8 bases, and 10 bases separated the two germline ends. The CDR3 runs to 12 residues. CDR1 and CDR2 from the germline V gene are LGHNT and FRNRAP. Whole-study findings and limits: TCRB CDR3 length was moderately but significantly reduced in all four CD4+ subsets of Type 1 diabetes patients.

Staining for CD45RO/CCR7/CD25/CD127/CD95/CD27 allowed sorting of CD4+ naive, central memory, regulatory and stem cell-like memory cells. Each population that was sorted was more than 98% pure. Details on this clone: As yet, its antigen is unknown.

Material: central memory CD4+ T cells from blood. This clonotype was obtained from a woman between 18 and 30 years old in good health. The rearrangement links TRBV12-5 to TRBJ2-1; no reliable D call. Here the CDR3 reads CASGPRFDEQFF. The CDR3 DNA follows: TGTGCTAGTGGTCCCCGTTTCGATGAGCAGTTCTTC.